This T cell receptor beta chain was identified during a study of blood T cell repertoires in COVID-19. Study at large: PBMCs, B-cell-depleted T cells, or T cells provided the cDNA or gDNA that made up the material.

This clone showed up just once. V shed 4 bases and J 2 bases; nucleotides not matched to a gene: 8. Germline CDR1 reads GTSNPN; CDR2 reads SVGIG (reference sequence). This CDR3 comprises 15 residues. Libraries were prepared by immunoSEQ multiplex PCR; TCRdb keeps only in-frame clonotypes and omits some of them. The sample consists of tens of thousands of clones, 89% of them appearing once. The sequence was collected from a woman aged 40 to 50 with active or convalescent COVID-19. Sequencing was carried out using peripheral blood. The V call is TRBV30, the J call TRBJ1-2; 9 nucleotides agree with TRBD1. In DNA, the CDR3 is TGTGCCTGGACCCCAGGGGGACAGGGAAACTATGGCTACACCTTC. This encodes CAWTPGGQGNYGYTF. The complete variable domain, with remaining parts taken from reference TRBV30 and TRBJ1-2, reads SQTIHQWPATLVQPVGSPLSLECTVEGTSNPNLYWYRQAAGRGLQLLFYSVGIGQISSEVPQNLSASRPQDRQFILSSKKLLLSDSGFYLCAWTPGGQGNYGYTFGSGTRLTVV.